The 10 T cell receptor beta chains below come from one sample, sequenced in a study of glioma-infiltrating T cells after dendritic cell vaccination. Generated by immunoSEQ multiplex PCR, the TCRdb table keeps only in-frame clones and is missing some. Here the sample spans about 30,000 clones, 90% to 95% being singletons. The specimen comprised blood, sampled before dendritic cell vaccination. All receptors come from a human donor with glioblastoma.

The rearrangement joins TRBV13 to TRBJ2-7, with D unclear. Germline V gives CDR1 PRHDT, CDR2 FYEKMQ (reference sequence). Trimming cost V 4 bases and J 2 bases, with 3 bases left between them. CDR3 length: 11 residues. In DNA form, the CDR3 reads TGTGCCAGCAGCTCCACCTACGAGCAGTACTTC. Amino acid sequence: CASSSTYEQYF.

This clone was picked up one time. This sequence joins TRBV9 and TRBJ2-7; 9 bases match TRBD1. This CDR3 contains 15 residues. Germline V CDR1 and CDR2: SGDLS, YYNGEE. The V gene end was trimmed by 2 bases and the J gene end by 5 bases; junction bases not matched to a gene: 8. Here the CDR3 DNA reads TGTGCCAGCAGCGTTACCGGGACAGGGTTCGACGAGCAGTACTTC. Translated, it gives CASSVTGTGFDEQYF.

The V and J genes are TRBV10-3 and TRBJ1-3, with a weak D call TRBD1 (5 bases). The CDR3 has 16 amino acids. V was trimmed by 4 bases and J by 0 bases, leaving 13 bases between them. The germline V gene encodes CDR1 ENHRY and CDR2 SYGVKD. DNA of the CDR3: TGTGCCATCAGTGGGGGCCCGCGGACCTCTGGAAACACCATATATTTT. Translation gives CAISGGPRTSGNTIYF.

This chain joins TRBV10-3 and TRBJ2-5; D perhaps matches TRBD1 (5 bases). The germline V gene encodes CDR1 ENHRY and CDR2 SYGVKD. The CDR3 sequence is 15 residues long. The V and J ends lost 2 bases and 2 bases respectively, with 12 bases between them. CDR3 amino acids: CAISEIVNRQETQYF. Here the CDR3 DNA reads TGTGCCATCAGTGAGATCGTAAACAGGCAAGAGACCCAGTACTTC.

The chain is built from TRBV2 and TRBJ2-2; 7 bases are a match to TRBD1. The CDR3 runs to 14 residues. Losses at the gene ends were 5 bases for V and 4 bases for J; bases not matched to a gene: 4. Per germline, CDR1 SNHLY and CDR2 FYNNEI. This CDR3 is CASSFRQGTGELFF. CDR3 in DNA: TGTGCCAGCAGTTTTCGACAGGGCACCGGGGAGCTGTTTTTT.

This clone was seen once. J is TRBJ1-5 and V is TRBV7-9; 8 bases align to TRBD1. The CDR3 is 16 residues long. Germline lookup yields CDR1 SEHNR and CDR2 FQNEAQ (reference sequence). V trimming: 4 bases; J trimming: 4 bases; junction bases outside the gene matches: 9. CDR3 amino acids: CASSSDGQGSNQPQHF. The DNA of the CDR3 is TGTGCCAGCAGCTCAGACGGACAGGGAAGTAATCAGCCCCAGCATTTT.

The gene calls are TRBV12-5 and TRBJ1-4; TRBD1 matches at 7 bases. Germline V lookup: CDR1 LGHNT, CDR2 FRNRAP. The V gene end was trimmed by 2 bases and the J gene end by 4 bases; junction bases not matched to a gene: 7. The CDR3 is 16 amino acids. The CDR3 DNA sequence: TGTGCTAGTGGTTTGAGGGGGACAGATGATAATGAAAAACTGTTTTTT. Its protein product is CASGLRGTDDNEKLFF.

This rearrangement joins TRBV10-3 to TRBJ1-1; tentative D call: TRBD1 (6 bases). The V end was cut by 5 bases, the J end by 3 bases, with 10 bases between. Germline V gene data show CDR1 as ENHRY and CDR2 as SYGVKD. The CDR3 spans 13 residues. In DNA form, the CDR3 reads TGTGCCATCAGTAGGGACAAAGACACTGAAGCTTTCTTT. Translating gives CAISRDKDTEAFF.

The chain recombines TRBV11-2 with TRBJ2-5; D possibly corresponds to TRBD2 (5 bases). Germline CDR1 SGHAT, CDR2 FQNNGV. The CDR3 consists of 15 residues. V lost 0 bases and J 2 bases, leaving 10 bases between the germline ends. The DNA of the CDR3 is TGTGCCAGCAGCTTAGATGGCGGGTTACAAGAGACCCAGTACTTC. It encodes CASSLDGGLQETQYF.

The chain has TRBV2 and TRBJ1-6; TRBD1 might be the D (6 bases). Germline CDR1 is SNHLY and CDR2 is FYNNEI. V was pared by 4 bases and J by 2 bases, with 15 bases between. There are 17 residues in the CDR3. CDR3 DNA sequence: TGTGCCAGCAGTGTCGGGACACTTAACCCCTATAATTCACCCCTCCACTTT. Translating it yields CASSVGTLNPYNSPLHF.